This T cell receptor (beta chain) was retrieved from a study of blood T cell repertoires in COVID-19. Between the trimmed V and J ends, which lost 5 bases and 0 bases, there was a span of 7 bases. Germline CDR1 and CDR2: SEHNR and FQNEAQ (reference sequence). The CDR3 loop spans 14 amino acids. Original processing notes: Nucleated cell counts were estimated from reference gene primer amplification. Profiling relied on immunoSEQ multiplex PCR, and the TCRdb table lists in-frame clones only, not all of them. The D gene and trimming were derived from the DNA, and the V and J assignments and clone size from that table. There are approximately 240,000 clones in the sample; around 84% occur only once, and 2.9% lies in the top ten.

Sequencing was performed on peripheral blood. The genes are TRBV7-9 and TRBJ2-2, with no clear D. The origin of this receptor is a man in his forties or fifties who had recovered from COVID-19. In DNA form, the CDR3 reads TGTGCCAGCAGCCCAATTCCGAACACCGGGGAGCTGTTTTTT. It specifies CASSPIPNTGELFF.